The 19 T cell receptor beta chains reported below all come from one sample, sequenced in a study of beta chain features in type 1 diabetes. Regarding the study as a whole: Among all four CD4+ subsets, Type 1 diabetes patients had TCRB CDR3s that were moderately but significantly shorter.

Their target antigens are unknown. The sequenced template was cDNA made from the entire isolated RNA. The assay was immunoSEQ multiplex PCR, and TCRdb's table has in-frame clones only and misses some. This sample yields around 260,000 clones, of which approximately 25% are seen a single time; roughly 0.011% belongs to the top ten. The sequenced material came from naive CD4+ T cells from blood. Source of these receptors: a young woman with type 1 diabetes.

The gene calls are TRBV6-6 and TRBJ2-1, with 11 nucleotides matching TRBD2. Germline loops: CDR1 MNHNY, CDR2 SVGAGI (reference sequence). The CDR3 is made up of 15 amino acids. The junction had 5 bases not matched to a gene; V was cut back by 5 bases and J by 5 bases. CDR3 bases: TGTGCCAGCAGTCCTAGCGGGAGGTCCCACAATGAGCAGTTCTTC. Its protein product is CASSPSGRSHNEQFF.

This clone was seen once. This chain uses TRBV4-2 with TRBJ1-2, with D hard to call. The germline V gene encodes CDR1 LGHNA and CDR2 YNFKEQ. V lost 2 bases to trimming and J lost 8 bases, with 15 bases between them. CDR3 length: 14 amino acids. CDR3 protein: CASSQMGEGGGYTF. CDR3 nucleotides: TGTGCCAGCAGCCAAATGGGAGAAGGTGGGGGCTACACCTTC.

V is TRBV29-1 and J is TRBJ2-2; weak D call: TRBD2 (6 bases). CDR1 is SQVTM and CDR2 is ANQGSEA in the germline V gene. The ends were cut back, 7 bases at V and 1 base at J, with 13 bases in the middle. This CDR3 region has 14 residues. CDR3 nucleotides: TGCAGCGGGATGTCGGGAGTGAACACCGGGGAGCTGTTTTTT. It codes for CSGMSGVNTGELFF.

The chain links TRBV18 to TRBJ2-5; a weak D match, TRBD2 (5 bases). There are 15 residues in the CDR3. Germline V gives CDR1 KGHSH, CDR2 LQKENI. Trimming cost V 3 bases and J 0 bases, with 11 bases left between them. Here the CDR3 DNA reads TGTGCCAGCTCACCGGACTGGGCCCACCAAGAGACCCAGTACTTC. Protein product: CASSPDWAHQETQYF.

The chain joins TRBV9 to TRBJ2-1; 9 bases are a match to TRBD2. The CDR3 consists of 15 residues. Unmatched junction bases numbered 7, after V lost 3 bases and J lost 6 bases. CDR1 is SGDLS, CDR2 YYNGEE, per germline. CDR3 amino acids: CASSAGLAVSNEQFF. The CDR3 region has the DNA TGTGCCAGCAGCGCGGGACTAGCAGTTAGCAATGAGCAGTTCTTC.

J is TRBJ2-7 and V is TRBV19; 7 bases are shared with TRBD2. Germline CDR1 and CDR2: LNHDA and SQIVND (reference sequence). The V segment lost 5 bases and the J segment 4 bases; nucleotides outside the gene matches: 5. The length of the CDR3 is 13 residues. The chain's CDR3 is CASSAGRSYEQYF. The CDR3 nucleotides read TGTGCCAGTAGTGCCGGGAGGTCGTACGAGCAGTACTTC.

V gene TRBV5-1 combines with J gene TRBJ1-4, with TRBD1 identical over 7 bases. The CDR3 totals 14 residues. V lost 2 bases and J lost 4; bases outside the gene matches: 2. CDR1 SGHRS and CDR2 YFSETQ come from the germline V gene. CDR3 region: CASSLQGSNEKLFF. CDR3 nucleotides: TGCGCCAGCAGCTTACAGGGGAGTAATGAAAAACTGTTTTTT.

In DNA form, the CDR3 reads TGTGCCAGCAGTTTTGACCCAGCGGGATACAATGAGCAGTTCTTC. Protein sequence: CASSFDPAGYNEQFF. This chain uses TRBV27 with TRBJ2-1; 7 bases are a match to TRBD2. Losses at the gene ends were 3 bases for V and 4 bases for J; bases not matched to a gene: 6. Germline CDR1 MNHEY, CDR2 SMNVEV (reference sequence). The CDR3 length is 15 residues.

V gene TRBV14 combines with J gene TRBJ1-1; 8 bases are a match to TRBD1. CDR1 SGHDN and CDR2 FVKESK come from the germline V gene. The CDR3 consists of 12 residues. The V and J ends lost 6 bases and 7 bases, in that order; junction bases with no gene match: 4. CDR3 region: CASRDRDGEAFF. The CDR3 DNA follows: TGTGCCAGCAGGGACAGGGACGGTGAAGCTTTCTTT.

The chain couples TRBV28 to TRBJ2-7, with 9 bases fitting TRBD1. Trimming cost V 4 bases and J 3 bases; bases outside gene matches: 13. The CDR3 has 17 amino acids. In germline, CDR1 is MDHEN, CDR2 SYDVKM. The CDR3 protein is CASSSGQGTRDGYEQYF. Here the CDR3 DNA reads TGTGCCAGCAGTTCGGGACAGGGAACGCGGGACGGCTACGAGCAGTACTTC.

This clone was detected a few times. The rearrangement joins TRBV7-9 to TRBJ2-4; a possible D gene is TRBD2 (5 bases). V was shortened by 1 base and J by 0 bases, with 10 bases between the two germline ends. CDR3 length equals 16 residues. Germline-derived CDR1 and CDR2 are SEHNR and FQNEAQ (reference sequence). CDR3 sequence (DNA): TGTGCCAGCAGCTTAGTAAGCGGATTAGCCAAAAACATTCAGTACTTC. This sequence encodes CASSLVSGLAKNIQYF.

The chain links TRBV9 to TRBJ1-1; 10 bases fit TRBD1. CDR3 size: 15 residues. J gave up 9 bases and V 0 bases, and 8 bases lay outside the gene matches. The germline V gene encodes CDR1 SGDLS and CDR2 YYNGEE. DNA of the CDR3: TGTGCCAGCAGCGTAGATCCGGGACAGGGGCGCCAAGCTTTCTTT. The encoded protein is CASSVDPGQGRQAFF.

Only a few counts were recorded for this clone. The chain couples TRBV2 to TRBJ2-2; D perhaps matches TRBD1 (6 bases). The germline V gene has CDR1 SNHLY and CDR2 FYNNEI. CDR3 length: 16 amino acids. V lost 5 bases, J lost 1 base, and 14 bases lay in between. The CDR3 region has the DNA TGTGCCAGCAGTACTCACGGGACATTGAACACCGGGGAGCTGTTTTTT. Protein: CASSTHGTLNTGELFF.

This chain joins TRBV6-1 and TRBJ1-1, with no clear D. This CDR3 has 12 amino acids. Deletions cut 5 bases from V and 2 bases from J, with 6 bases between. Germline V gene data show CDR1 as MNHNS and CDR2 as SASEGT. As DNA, the CDR3 is TGTGCCAGCAGTTGGCCTAACACTGAAGCTTTCTTT. Translated: CASSWPNTEAFF.

This clone has only a few counts. The V gene is TRBV2, the J gene TRBJ2-2, with a possible D match to TRBD1 (6 bases). V gave up 3 bases and J gave up 1 base, with 12 bases separating them. CDR1 and CDR2 from the germline V gene are SNHLY and FYNNEI. CDR3 size: 16 residues. The CDR3 protein is CASSDQGIRNTGELFF. As DNA, the CDR3 is TGTGCCAGCAGTGATCAGGGGATTAGGAACACCGGGGAGCTGTTTTTT.

Only a few counts were recorded for this clone. V gene TRBV29-1 combines with J gene TRBJ1-2, with 7 bases identical to TRBD1. The CDR3 runs to 18 residues. With 4 bases clipped from V and 2 bases from J, the junction kept 19 bases outside the gene matches. The germline V gene encodes CDR1 SQVTM and CDR2 ANQGSEA. CDR3 coding DNA: TGCAGCGTTGCTCGTCTCGGCCCCGGGACAGCGAACAACTATGGCTACACCTTC. Translated, it gives CSVARLGPGTANNYGYTF.

This clone was observed a few times. The chain employs TRBV7-9 and TRBJ1-5; D is uncertain. CDR3 length: 15 residues. Between the trimmed V and J ends, which lost 1 base and 4 bases, there was a span of 11 bases. The germline V gene has CDR1 SEHNR and CDR2 FQNEAQ (reference sequence). This CDR3 is CASSLGRGWNQPQHF. The CDR3 region has the DNA TGTGCCAGCAGCTTAGGGCGGGGATGGAATCAGCCCCAGCATTTT.

The chain is built from TRBV5-4 and TRBJ1-1; D not certain. Per germline, CDR1 SGHNT and CDR2 YYREEE (reference sequence). This CDR3 is 14 amino acids long. With 4 bases removed from V and 0 bases from J, the gap between germline ends came to 10 bases. The CDR3 spells CASSTLGMNTEAFF. For the CDR3, the DNA is TGTGCCAGCAGCACGCTCGGTATGAACACTGAAGCTTTCTTT. Complete variable domain (other parts from reference TRBV5-4 and TRBJ1-1): ETGVTQSPTHLIKTRGQQVTLRCSSQSGHNTVSWYQQALGQGPQFIFQYYREEENGRGNFPPRFSGLQFPNYSSELNVNALELDDSALYLCASSTLGMNTEAFFGQGTRLTVV.

The rearrangement uses TRBV21-1 and TRBJ2-5; TRBD2, the table's D call, lacks a check against the DNA. TRBV21-1 is a recognized pseudogene. CDR3 length: 16 amino acids. CDR3 DNA sequence: TGTGCCAGCAGCAAGGGGTCCAGAGAGGGACAAGAGACCCAGTACTTC. This gives the protein CASSKGSREGQETQYF.